This record covers a single TCR beta chain. Its antigen remains unidentified. The sample is drawn from a study of T cells after yellow fever vaccination. Study conclusions and caveats: Peak timing came faster in the weaker secondary response, day 5 versus 15.

A 5'RACE template-switching step, the method used to make TCR cDNA, added a universal primer site and UMIs. Via MiXCR, TCRdb re-called the 5' RACE reads, giving one row per CDR3 protein. The sample holds 150,000 or so distinct CDR3 sequences, around 9.7% seen once. The sequencing used CD8+ T cells sorted from PBMCs, collected 45 days after the yellow fever booster vaccination. This receptor was obtained from a man aged 18 to 29 who received the YFV17D yellow fever vaccine.

The CDR3 DNA reads as TGTGCCATCGGGGCCCCAGATACGCAGTATTTT. It encodes CAIGAPDTQYF. The chain employs TRBV10-3 and TRBJ2-3; D is perhaps TRBD1 (5 bases). Germline-derived CDR1 and CDR2 are ENHRY and SYGVKD. Trimming stripped 8 bases from V and 4 bases from J, with 7 bases between. CDR3 length: 11 residues.